The 8 T cell receptor beta chains presented below share a single source sample, sequenced in a study of T-cell reconstitution after alpha-beta-depleted transplantation in children. Researchers prepared the TCRbeta library using unique molecular identifiers, the study reports. TCRdb itself ran the PCR reads through MiXCR, one entry per CDR3 protein. The table has about 200,000 distinct CDR3 sequences, about 15% seen once. Material: PBMCs from the stem cell graft donor, obtained from the stem cell graft. These receptors all stem from a human donor who donated a stem cell graft to a child with acute lymphoblastic leukemia.

This clonotype was seen a handful of times. This chain uses TRBV4-2 with TRBJ2-7; D is undetermined. V was pared by 4 bases and J by 3 bases, with 10 bases between. The CDR3 loop spans 13 amino acids. Germline CDR1 reads LGHNA; CDR2 reads YNFKEQ. CDR3 loop: CASSPGRHYEQYF. As DNA, the CDR3 is TGTGCCAGCAGCCCCGGGCGGCACTACGAGCAGTACTTC.

This clonotype was found many times. V is TRBV7-9 and J is TRBJ2-3, with 7 nucleotides matching TRBD1. The CDR3 is 16 amino acids. The V segment lost 4 bases and the J segment 5 bases; nucleotides outside the gene matches: 12. In germline, CDR1 is SEHNR, CDR2 FQNEAQ (reference sequence). The CDR3 sequence: CASSSKLGTVQDTQYF. The CDR3 DNA is TGTGCCAGCAGCTCCAAATTGGGGACAGTTCAAGATACGCAGTATTTT.

The rearrangement joins TRBV29-1 to TRBJ2-1, with unresolved D. There are 12 residues in the CDR3. The V gene's germline CDR1 is SQVTM and CDR2 ANQGSEA. Trimming left V 0 bases short and J 7 bases short, with 7 bases between. The CDR3 region is CSVEDRLNEQFF. The CDR3 DNA reads TGCAGCGTTGAAGACAGATTAAATGAGCAGTTCTTC.

This clonotype showed up many times. The genes are TRBV20-1 and TRBJ1-5; D remains unclear. The V end was cut by 2 bases, the J end by 6 bases, with 17 bases between. In germline, CDR1 is DFQATT, CDR2 SNEGSKA (reference sequence). CDR3 length: 15 amino acids. CDR3 loop: CSARPPGLRSQPQHF. In DNA form, the CDR3 reads TGCAGTGCTAGACCGCCGGGCTTACGGAGTCAGCCCCAGCATTTT.

About this clonotype: At one end, the junction sequence differs from germline, possibly due to a read error. The chain couples TRBV12-3 or TRBV12-4 to TRBJ1-4, with 11 positions matching TRBD1. The CDR3 contains 14 residues. CDR3 in DNA: TGTGCCAACAGTTTGGGACAGGGGGGTGAAAAACTGTTTTTT. Translation gives CANSLGQGGEKLFF.

The chain joins TRBV20-1 to TRBJ2-7, with 11 bases aligning to TRBD1. The CDR3 is made up of 15 amino acids. V trimming: 1 base; J trimming: 5 bases; junction bases outside the gene matches: 7. The germline V gene has CDR1 DFQATT and CDR2 SNEGSKA (reference sequence). CDR3 in DNA: TGCAGTGCTAGAGCCCGGGACAGGGGGACCCACGAGCAGTACTTC. Its protein product is CSARARDRGTHEQYF.

The chain is built from TRBV14 and TRBJ2-1; the match to TRBD2 covers 11 bases. The CDR3 covers 15 residues. Unmatched junction bases numbered 7, after V lost 6 bases and J lost 6 bases. In germline, CDR1 is SGHDN, CDR2 FVKESK. The CDR3 DNA reads as TGTGCCAGCAGGCCTACTAGCGGGAGTATCAATGAGCAGTTCTTC. It encodes CASRPTSGSINEQFF.

This clonotype was seen at least ten times. V gene TRBV6-1 combines with J gene TRBJ2-3; the D gene is possibly TRBD2 (5 bases). Germline V CDR1 and CDR2: MNHNS, SASEGT. CDR3 length: 14 residues. The germline V and J ends were trimmed by 8 bases and 0 bases, with 12 bases remaining between them. In nucleotides, the CDR3 is TGTGCCAGCCAAATCAAGCGGAGCACAGATACGCAGTATTTT. It encodes CASQIKRSTDTQYF.